Following are 7 T cell receptor beta chains from one sample sequenced in a study of CD8 T cells in ankylosing spondylitis. TCRdb analysed the 5' RACE reads with MiXCR anew, one entry per CDR3 protein. The sample shows 150,000 to 200,000 distinct CDR3 sequences, roughly 13% of them seen only once. Sequenced sample: blood, either unsorted or a sorted T cell fraction (not recorded which). The receptors derive from a female donor with ankylosing spondylitis or in good health (not recorded which).

This clonotype was seen only once. This may stem from a read error, because a much larger clone lies one nucleotide away. The rearrangement joins TRBV6-1 to TRBJ1-4; no clear D. The V end was cut by 4 bases, the J end by 2 bases, with 11 bases between. In germline, CDR1 is MNHNS, CDR2 SASEGT. CDR3 length: 15 residues. The CDR3 DNA sequence: TGTGCCAGCAGTGCCGTCTCCGCGACTAATGAAAAACTGTTTTTT. As protein: CASSAVSATNEKLFF.

This clonotype has ten or more counts. V usage is TRBV5-1 and J usage is TRBJ1-1, with D tentatively TRBD1 (5 bases). Germline V lookup: CDR1 SGHRS, CDR2 YFSETQ. There are 15 residues in the CDR3. Trimming left V 0 bases short and J 2 bases short, with 11 bases between. CDR3 bases: TGCGCCAGCAGCTTGGCCCTGGGGCGCAACACTGAAGCTTTCTTT. Translation gives CASSLALGRNTEAFF.

This clonotype occurred a few times. The J gene is TRBJ1-1, the V gene TRBV19; D ambiguous. Germline values: CDR1 LNHDA, CDR2 SQIVND (reference sequence). V was cut by 1 base and J by 5 bases, with 14 bases left in between. CDR3 length equals 15 residues. CDR3 in amino acids: CASSIVAVSATEAFF. CDR3 coding DNA: TGTGCCAGTAGTATAGTGGCAGTCTCGGCAACTGAAGCTTTCTTT.

This clonotype was seen repeatedly, ten times or more. V gene TRBV6-2 or TRBV6-3 combines with J gene TRBJ2-7; 10 positions agree with TRBD2. CDR1 is MNHEY, CDR2 SVGEGT, per germline. Trimming at V came to 6 bases and at J to 5 bases, leaving 7 bases not matched to a gene. The CDR3 extends over 14 amino acids. For the CDR3, the DNA is TGTGCCAGCAGCCTAGCGGGAGAAGTCCACGAGCAGTACTTC. This translates into CASSLAGEVHEQYF.

CDR3 in DNA: TGTGCCAGCAGCCCAGTAGCGGGGGGGGTGGACAATGAGCAGTTCTTC. Residues: CASSPVAGGVDNEQFF. This chain joins TRBV7-2 and TRBJ2-1, with 11 bases fitting TRBD2. Germline CDR1 reads SGHTA; CDR2 reads FQGNSA. With V trimmed by 5 bases and J by 5 bases, 8 bases remained unmatched. The CDR3 contains 16 residues.

A remark on this clonotype: Since a much larger clone is just one base distant, this may be a read error. The V call is TRBV12-3 or TRBV12-4, the J call TRBJ2-1; 9 bases align to TRBD1. The length of the CDR3 is 15 residues. CDR3 sequence reads: CVSRHRGDRANEQFF. In DNA, the CDR3 is TGTGTCAGCCGACACCGAGGGGACAGGGCCAATGAGCAGTTCTTC.

In DNA form, the CDR3 reads TGTGCCAGCAGTGGGGACCCGGGGGGTCAGCCCCAGCATTTT. Its protein product is CASSGDPGGQPQHF. The rearrangement links TRBV6-4 to TRBJ1-5; weak D call: TRBD1 (5 bases). Trimming shortened V by 4 bases and J by 6 bases, and 13 bases separated the two germline ends. Germline V gene data show CDR1 as MRHNA and CDR2 as SNTAGT. There are 14 residues in the CDR3.